Each of the 5 T cell receptor beta chains below was sequenced from the same sample in a study of blood T cells in healthy people across ages. Using a J-beta primer mix together with a sample-barcoded 5' primer, a second PCR was run for 7 to 11 cycles. TCRdb passed the 5' RACE reads through MiXCR, listing each CDR3 protein once. The table has about 1.6 million distinct CDR3 sequences, approximately 32% seen once; the top ten hold 11%. Sequenced input: blood. Every receptor here comes from a woman between 25 and 40 years old in good health.

The sample holds a few counts of this clonotype. The chain couples TRBV12-3 or TRBV12-4 to TRBJ2-7; D perhaps matches TRBD2 (6 bases). CDR3 length equals 13 residues. Trimming stripped 4 bases from V and 6 bases from J, with 13 bases between. Here the CDR3 reads CASSSNLGGEQYF. CDR3 bases: TGTGCCAGCAGTTCGAACCTGGGGGGCGAGCAGTACTTC.

The rearrangement uses TRBV7-2 and TRBJ1-5; perhaps TRBD1 as D (5 bases). Trimming took 3 bases from V and 0 from J, leaving 9 bases between them. CDR1 is SGHTA and CDR2 is FQGNSA in the germline V gene. CDR3 size: 15 residues. The DNA of the CDR3 is TGTGCCAGCAGCTTGGGGGGGTCTAGCAATCAGCCCCAGCATTTT. Translating it yields CASSLGGSSNQPQHF.

The chain couples TRBV30 to TRBJ2-7; 8 positions match TRBD2. The CDR3 contains 14 residues. The V gene end was trimmed by 2 bases and the J gene end by 3 bases; junction bases not matched to a gene: 6. Per the germline V gene, CDR1 is GTSNPN and CDR2 is SVGIG (reference sequence). The CDR3 here is CAWSSVAGGYEQYF. The CDR3 coding sequence is TGTGCCTGGAGTTCTGTGGCGGGGGGCTACGAGCAGTACTTC.

J is TRBJ2-7 and V is TRBV6-5, with 10 bases aligning to TRBD2. V shed 6 bases, J shed 6 bases, and the junction held 8 bases outside the gene matches. From germline, CDR1 is MNHEY and CDR2 SVGAGI. CDR3 size: 14 residues. CDR3 protein: CASRRTSGSPEQYF. CDR3 DNA: TGTGCCAGCAGACGGACTAGCGGTTCGCCCGAGCAGTACTTC.

There are a few counts of this clonotype. The genes are TRBV12-3 or TRBV12-4 and TRBJ1-1; tentatively, D is TRBD1 (5 bases). V lost 0 bases, J lost 8 bases, and 16 bases lay in between. CDR3 length: 15 residues. The CDR3 DNA reads TGTGCCAGCAGTTTAGCAGGCAGGGAATCGGCGGAAGCTTTCTTT. It is translated as CASSLAGRESAEAFF.